The rows below give T cell receptor beta chains drawn from one sample of a study of blood T cells in healthy people across ages. TCRdb re-derived calls from the 5' RACE reads in MiXCR, one entry per CDR3 protein. The repertoire includes some 1.5 million distinct CDR3 sequences, approximately 28% of them detected once, and roughly 8% sits in the top ten. Sample: blood. Every receptor here comes from a woman in her thirties in good health. Each CDR3 is given with its conserved first and last residue. Each record gives: V gene, CDR3 protein.

TRBV5-6,CASSFLRSRGETQYF
TRBV7-9,CASSLVSRVNSPLHF
TRBV24-1,CATSDVDNEQFF
TRBV5-1,CASSLEQRHPPYEQYF
TRBV7-2,CTSSQTGMNTEAFF
TRBV5-1,CASSFGSGSRNEQFF
TRBV6-5,CASSYEGRYGYTF
TRBV10-3,CAIQREGETQYF
TRBV25-1,CASSGSGLACSEQYF
TRBV5-1,CASSLGGTGSQETQYF
TRBV5-1,CAGSYETRNTEAFF
TRBV7-9,CASSPWDRGGSSPLHF
TRBV5-1,CASSAGGETPLHF
TRBV30,CAWSFLDQETQYF
TRBV18,CASSPPLRDEQYF
TRBV4-3,CASSQAEGGGYEQYF
TRBV7-2,CASTPGLAGRDEQYF
TRBV7-9,CASSLGGGGTLREQYF
TRBV20-1,CSARDQYHQETQYF
TRBV20-1,CSARDWALGANVLTF
TRBV30,CAWTGHWNTEAFF
TRBV28,CASSSETYGYTF
TRBV20-1,CSARDRTRIEQFF